One and the same sample provided the 8 T cell receptor beta chains below, sequenced in a study of control samples from healthy donors and cancer patients. The table came from immunoSEQ multiplex PCR; TCRdb's copy has only in-frame clones and leaves some out. Of under 150,000 clones detected, approximately 93% appear once; the ten largest clones hold around 2.5%. The material sequenced was blood. These receptors were obtained from a man aged 25-45 years in good health.

In its sample, this clone was seen a few times. V and J are TRBV2 and TRBJ2-7, with 7 bases identical to TRBD2. This CDR3 region has 13 residues. CDR1 is SNHLY, CDR2 FYNNEI, per germline. J gave up 4 bases and V 1 base, and 1 base lay outside the gene matches. The CDR3 loop reads CASSEERGYEQYV. The CDR3 region has the DNA TGTGCCAGCAGTGAAGAGCGGGGTTACGAGCAGTACGTC.

V gene TRBV18 combines with J gene TRBJ2-7, with D perhaps TRBD1 (6 bases). Germline V gene lookup returns CDR1 KGHSH and CDR2 LQKENI. The CDR3 length is 15 residues. The V end was cut by 1 base, the J end by 6 bases, with 16 bases between. As DNA, the CDR3 is TGTGCCAGCTCACCACTACAGGGCGGTCGGGGCGAGCAGTACTTC. It is translated as CASSPLQGGRGEQYF.

The chain combines TRBV5-6 with TRBJ1-4; no definite D call. This CDR3 has 17 residues. CDR1 SGHDT and CDR2 YYEEEE come from the germline V gene. Trimming took 0 bases from V and 5 from J, leaving 17 bases between them. The CDR3, as DNA: TGTGCCAGCAGCTTGGGACGGCAAAGGCAACGAAATGAAAAACTGTTTTTT. Residues: CASSLGRQRQRNEKLFF.

This chain uses TRBV6-2 or TRBV6-3 with TRBJ1-3; D gene unclear. The V gene's germline CDR1 is MNHEY and CDR2 SVGEGT. V lost 6 bases and J lost 2, with 17 bases in between. This CDR3 spans 16 amino acids. The CDR3 DNA is TGTGCCAGCAGCCCTCGGCGCCTTCTGACTGGAAACACCATATATTTT. Protein: CASSPRRLLTGNTIYF.

This rearrangement joins TRBV6-6 to TRBJ1-2; no firm D call. V was shortened by 0 bases and J by 6 bases, with 14 bases between the two germline ends. This CDR3 comprises 15 residues. CDR1 is MNHNY and CDR2 is SVGAGI in the germline V gene (reference sequence). The CDR3 loop is CASSYSLVFSNGYTF. Here the CDR3 DNA reads TGTGCCAGCAGTTACTCGTTGGTCTTCAGTAATGGCTACACCTTC.

This chain uses TRBV3-1 (or the pseudogene TRBV3-2) with TRBJ2-5; no firm D call. V was cut by 1 base and J by 5 bases, with 5 bases left in between. The germline V gene has CDR1 LGHDT and CDR2 YNNKEL (reference sequence). The CDR3 has 12 residues. CDR3 sequence: CASSQGGETQYF. DNA of the CDR3: TGTGCCAGCAGCCAAGGTGGCGAGACCCAGTACTTC.

The chain employs TRBV30 and TRBJ1-2; D unresolved. The germline V gene encodes CDR1 GTSNPN and CDR2 SVGIG (reference sequence). V lost 0 bases and J lost 6, with 8 bases in between. The CDR3 is 12 residues long. This CDR3 reads CAWSVGGHGYTF. The CDR3 nucleotides are TGTGCCTGGAGTGTAGGAGGGCATGGCTACACCTTC.

This clone was observed once. The chain is built from TRBV6-6 and TRBJ1-5; D gene ambiguous. Trimming cost V 1 base and J 7 bases, with 11 bases left between them. CDR3 length: 14 residues. Germline V gene data show CDR1 as MNHNY and CDR2 as SVGAGI (reference sequence). The CDR3 region is CASSYYGEDQPQHF. In DNA, the CDR3 is TGTGCCAGCAGTTACTACGGGGAGGACCAGCCCCAGCATTTT.